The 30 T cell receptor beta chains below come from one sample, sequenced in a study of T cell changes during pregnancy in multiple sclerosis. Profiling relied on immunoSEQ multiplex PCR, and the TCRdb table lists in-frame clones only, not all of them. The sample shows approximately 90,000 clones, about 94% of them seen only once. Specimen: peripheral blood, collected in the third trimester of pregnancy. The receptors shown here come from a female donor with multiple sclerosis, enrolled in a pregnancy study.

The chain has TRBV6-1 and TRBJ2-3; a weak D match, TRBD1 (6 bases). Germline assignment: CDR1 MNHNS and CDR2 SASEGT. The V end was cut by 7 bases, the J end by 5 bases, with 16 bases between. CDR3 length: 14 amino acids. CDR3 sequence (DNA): TGTGCCAGCACCCTCCAGGGGCGTAGAGATACGCAGTATTTT. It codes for CASTLQGRRDTQYF.

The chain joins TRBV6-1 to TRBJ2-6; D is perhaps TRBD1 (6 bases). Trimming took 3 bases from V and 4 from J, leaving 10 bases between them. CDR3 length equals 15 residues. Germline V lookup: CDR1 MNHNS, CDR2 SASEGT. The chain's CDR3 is CASSEYGTGANVLTF. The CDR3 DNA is TGTGCCAGCAGTGAGTACGGGACAGGGGCCAACGTCCTGACTTTC.

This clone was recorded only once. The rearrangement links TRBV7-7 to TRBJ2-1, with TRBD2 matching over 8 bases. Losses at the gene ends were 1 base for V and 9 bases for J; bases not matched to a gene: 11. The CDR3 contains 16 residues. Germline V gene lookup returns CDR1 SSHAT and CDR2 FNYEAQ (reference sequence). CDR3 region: CASSLGLAGVASEQFF. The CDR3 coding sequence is TGTGCCAGCAGCTTAGGTCTAGCGGGTGTGGCGAGTGAGCAGTTCTTC.

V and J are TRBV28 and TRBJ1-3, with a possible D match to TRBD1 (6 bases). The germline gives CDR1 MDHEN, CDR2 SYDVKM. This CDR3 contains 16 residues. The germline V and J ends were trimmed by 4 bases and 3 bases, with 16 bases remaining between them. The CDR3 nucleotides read TGTGCCAGCAGTTCCCCAGGGGTTTTGTATGGAAACACCATATATTTT. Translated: CASSSPGVLYGNTIYF.

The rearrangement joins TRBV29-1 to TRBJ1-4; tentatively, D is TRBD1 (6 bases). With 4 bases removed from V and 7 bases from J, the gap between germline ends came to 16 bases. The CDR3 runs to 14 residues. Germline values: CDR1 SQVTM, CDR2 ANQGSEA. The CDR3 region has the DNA TGCAGCGTTGCTGTGACAGGCGTGAGTGAAAAACTGTTTTTT. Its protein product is CSVAVTGVSEKLFF.

CDR3 in amino acids: CASSIQGSDTQYF. CDR3 nucleotide sequence: TGTGCCAGCAGTATACAGGGGTCAGATACGCAGTATTTT. The J gene is TRBJ2-3, the V gene TRBV6-6; 7 nucleotides match TRBD1. The CDR3 consists of 13 residues. The germline V gene encodes CDR1 MNHNY and CDR2 SVGAGI (reference sequence). Trimming cost V 5 bases and J 4 bases; bases outside gene matches: 3.

The CDR3 protein is CASSLNPSRGENNQPQHF. CDR3 DNA: TGTGCCAGCAGTTTAAACCCGAGCAGGGGGGAAAACAATCAGCCCCAGCATTTT. This rearrangement joins TRBV28 to TRBJ1-5; 7 nucleotides align to TRBD1. V trimming: 2 bases; J trimming: 3 bases; junction bases outside the gene matches: 13. The CDR3 contains 18 residues. Germline values: CDR1 MDHEN, CDR2 SYDVKM.

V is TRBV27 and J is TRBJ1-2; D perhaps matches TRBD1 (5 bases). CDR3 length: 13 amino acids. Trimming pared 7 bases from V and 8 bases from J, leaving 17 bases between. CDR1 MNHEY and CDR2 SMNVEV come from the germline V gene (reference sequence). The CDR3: CASTQNLGVGYTF. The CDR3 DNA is TGTGCCAGCACTCAGAACTTAGGGGTCGGCTACACCTTC.

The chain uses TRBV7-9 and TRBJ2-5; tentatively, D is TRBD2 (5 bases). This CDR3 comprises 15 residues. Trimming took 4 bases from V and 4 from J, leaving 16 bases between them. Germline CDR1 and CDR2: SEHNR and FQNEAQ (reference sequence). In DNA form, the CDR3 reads TGTGCCAGCAGCTCCCCTCGAGGGAATGGAGAGACCCAGTACTTC. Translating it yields CASSSPRGNGETQYF.

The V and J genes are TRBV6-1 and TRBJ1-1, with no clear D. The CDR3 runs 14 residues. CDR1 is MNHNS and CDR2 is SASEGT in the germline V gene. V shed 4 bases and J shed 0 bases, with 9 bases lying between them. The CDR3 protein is CASSAIPMNTEAFF. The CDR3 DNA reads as TGTGCCAGCAGTGCCATCCCTATGAACACTGAAGCTTTCTTT.

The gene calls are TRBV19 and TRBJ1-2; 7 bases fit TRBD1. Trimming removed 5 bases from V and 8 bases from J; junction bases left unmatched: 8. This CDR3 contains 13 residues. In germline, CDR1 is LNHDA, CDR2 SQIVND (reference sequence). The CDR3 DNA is TGTGCCAGTAGTTTGGACAGGCGTGGAGGCTACACCTTC. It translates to CASSLDRRGGYTF.

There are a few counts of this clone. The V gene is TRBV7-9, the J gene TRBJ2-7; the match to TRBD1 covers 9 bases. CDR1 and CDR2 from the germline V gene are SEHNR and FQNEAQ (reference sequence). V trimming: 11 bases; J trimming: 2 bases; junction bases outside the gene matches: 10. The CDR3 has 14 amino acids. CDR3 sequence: CAGALGQGTYEQYF. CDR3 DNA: TGTGCCGGTGCTTTGGGACAGGGAACCTACGAGCAGTACTTC.

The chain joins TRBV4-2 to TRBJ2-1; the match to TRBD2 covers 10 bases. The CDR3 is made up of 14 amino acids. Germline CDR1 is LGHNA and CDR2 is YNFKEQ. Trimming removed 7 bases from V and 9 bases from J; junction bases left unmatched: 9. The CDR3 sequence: CASKQREGHTEQFF. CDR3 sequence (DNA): TGTGCCAGCAAGCAGCGGGAGGGCCATACTGAGCAGTTCTTC.

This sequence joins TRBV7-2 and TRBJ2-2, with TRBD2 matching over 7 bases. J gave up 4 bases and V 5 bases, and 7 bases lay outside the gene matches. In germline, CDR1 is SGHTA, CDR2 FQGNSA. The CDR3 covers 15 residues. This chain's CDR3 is CASSTRLAGTGELFF. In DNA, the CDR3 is TGTGCCAGCAGCACTAGACTAGCAGGCACCGGGGAGCTGTTTTTT. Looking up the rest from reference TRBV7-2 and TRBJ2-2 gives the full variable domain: GAGVSQSPSNKVTEKGKDVELRCDPISGHTALYWYRQSLGQGLEFLIYFQGNSAPDKSGLPSDRFSAERTGGSVSTLTIQRTQQEDSAVYLCASSTRLAGTGELFFGEGSRLTVL.

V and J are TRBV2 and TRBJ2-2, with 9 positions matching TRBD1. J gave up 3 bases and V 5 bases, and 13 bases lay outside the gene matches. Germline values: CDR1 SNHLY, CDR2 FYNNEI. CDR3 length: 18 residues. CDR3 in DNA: TGTGCCAGCAGTAGTCCCGGGACAGGGCTCTGGGACACCGGGGAGCTGTTTTTT. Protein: CASSSPGTGLWDTGELFF.

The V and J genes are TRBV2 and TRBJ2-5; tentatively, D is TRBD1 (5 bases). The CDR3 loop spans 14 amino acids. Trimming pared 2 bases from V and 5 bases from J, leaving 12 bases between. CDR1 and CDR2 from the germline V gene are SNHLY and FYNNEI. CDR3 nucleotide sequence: TGTGCCAGCAGTGAAAAAACAGGTTGGGAGACCCAGTACTTC. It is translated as CASSEKTGWETQYF. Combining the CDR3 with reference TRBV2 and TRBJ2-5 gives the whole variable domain EPEVTQTPSHQVTQMGQEVILRCVPISNHLYFYWYRQILGQKVEFLVSFYNNEISEKSEIFDDQFSVERPDGSNFTLKIRSTKLEDSAMYFCASSEKTGWETQYFGPGTRLLVL.

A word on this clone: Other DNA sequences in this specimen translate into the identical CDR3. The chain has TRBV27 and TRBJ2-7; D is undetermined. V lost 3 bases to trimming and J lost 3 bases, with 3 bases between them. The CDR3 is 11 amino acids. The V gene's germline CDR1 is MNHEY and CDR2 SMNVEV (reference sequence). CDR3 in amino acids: CASSFLYEQYF. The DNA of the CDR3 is TGTGCCAGCAGTTTCCTCTACGAGCAGTACTTC.

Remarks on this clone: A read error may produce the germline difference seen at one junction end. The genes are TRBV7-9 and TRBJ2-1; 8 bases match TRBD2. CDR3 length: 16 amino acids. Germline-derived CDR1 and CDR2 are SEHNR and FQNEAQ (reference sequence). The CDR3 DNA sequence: TGTGCCGGAGGTGATAGCGGGATTGGACCCCGTACGAGCACCCTCTTC. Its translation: CAGGDSGIGPRTSTLF.

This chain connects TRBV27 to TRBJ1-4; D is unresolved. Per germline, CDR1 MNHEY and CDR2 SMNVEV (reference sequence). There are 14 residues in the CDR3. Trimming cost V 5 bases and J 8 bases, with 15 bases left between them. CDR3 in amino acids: CASSHTAEVEKLFF. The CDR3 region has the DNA TGTGCCAGCAGTCACACGGCCGAGGTAGAAAAACTGTTTTTT.

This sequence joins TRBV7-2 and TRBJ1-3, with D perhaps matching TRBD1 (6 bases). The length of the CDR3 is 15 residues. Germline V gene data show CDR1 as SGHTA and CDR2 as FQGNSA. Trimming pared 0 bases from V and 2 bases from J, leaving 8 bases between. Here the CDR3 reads CASSLAPGAGNTIYF. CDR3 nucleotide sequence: TGTGCCAGCAGCTTAGCGCCAGGGGCTGGAAACACCATATATTTT.

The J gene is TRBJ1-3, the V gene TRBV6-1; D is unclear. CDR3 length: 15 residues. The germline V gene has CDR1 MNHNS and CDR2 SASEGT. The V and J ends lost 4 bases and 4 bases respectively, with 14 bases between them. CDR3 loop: CASSAVNFEGNTIYF. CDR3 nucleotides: TGTGCCAGCAGTGCGGTCAACTTCGAGGGAAACACCATATATTTT.

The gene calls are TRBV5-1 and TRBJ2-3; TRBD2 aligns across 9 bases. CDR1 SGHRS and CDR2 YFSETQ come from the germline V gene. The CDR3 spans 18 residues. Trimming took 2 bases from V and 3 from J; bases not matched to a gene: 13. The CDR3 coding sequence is TGCGCCAGCAGCTTCACAGTGACTAGCGGCCTCAGGACAGATACGCAGTATTTT. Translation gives CASSFTVTSGLRTDTQYF. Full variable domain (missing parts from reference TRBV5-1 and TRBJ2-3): KAGVTQTPRYLIKTRGQQVTLSCSPISGHRSVSWYQQTPGQGLQFLFEYFSETQRNKGNFPGRFSGRQFSNSRSEMNVSTLELGDSALYLCASSFTVTSGLRTDTQYFGPGTRLTVL.

DNA for the CDR3: TGTGCCAGCAGCTTCCTTGAGTCCGGGTACGCTGAAGCTTTCTTT. Amino acids: CASSFLESGYAEAFF. The V and J genes are TRBV7-9 and TRBJ1-1; no clear D. Germline CDR1 reads SEHNR; CDR2 reads FQNEAQ (reference sequence). The CDR3 has 15 amino acids. V lost 3 bases to trimming and J lost 6 bases, with 17 bases between them.

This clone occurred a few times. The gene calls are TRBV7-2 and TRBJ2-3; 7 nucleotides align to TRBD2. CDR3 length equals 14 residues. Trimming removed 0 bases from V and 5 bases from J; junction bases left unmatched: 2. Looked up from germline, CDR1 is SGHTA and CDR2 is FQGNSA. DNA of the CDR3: TGTGCCAGCAGCTTAGCGGCGGGAGTAGATACGCAGTATTTT. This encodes CASSLAAGVDTQYF.

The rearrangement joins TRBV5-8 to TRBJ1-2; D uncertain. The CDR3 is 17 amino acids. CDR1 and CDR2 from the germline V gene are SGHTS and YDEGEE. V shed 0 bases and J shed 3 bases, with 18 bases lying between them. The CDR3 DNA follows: TGTGCCAGCAGCTTGGCCGGTGTAACGGGGTACGACTATGGCTACACCTTC. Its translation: CASSLAGVTGYDYGYTF.

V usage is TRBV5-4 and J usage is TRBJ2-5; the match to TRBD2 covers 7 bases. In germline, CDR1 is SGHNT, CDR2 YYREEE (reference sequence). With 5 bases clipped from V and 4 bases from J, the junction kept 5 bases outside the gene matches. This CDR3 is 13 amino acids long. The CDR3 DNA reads TGTGCCAGCAGGCGGGAGAGTGGAGAGACCCAGTACTTC. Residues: CASRRESGETQYF.

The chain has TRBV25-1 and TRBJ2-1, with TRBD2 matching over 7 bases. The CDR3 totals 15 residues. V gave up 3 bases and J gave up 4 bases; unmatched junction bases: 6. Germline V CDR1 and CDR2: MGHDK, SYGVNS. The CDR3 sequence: CASSDTGGRYNEQFF. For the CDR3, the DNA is TGTGCCAGCAGTGATACGGGAGGACGATACAATGAGCAGTTCTTC.

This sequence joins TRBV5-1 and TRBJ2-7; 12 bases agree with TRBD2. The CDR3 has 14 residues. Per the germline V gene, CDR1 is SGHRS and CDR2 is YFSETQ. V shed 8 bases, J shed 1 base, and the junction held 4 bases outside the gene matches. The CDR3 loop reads CASRLAGASYEQYF. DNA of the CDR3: TGCGCCAGTAGACTAGCGGGAGCATCCTACGAGCAGTACTTC. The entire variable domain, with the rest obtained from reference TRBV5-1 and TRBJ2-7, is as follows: KAGVTQTPRYLIKTRGQQVTLSCSPISGHRSVSWYQQTPGQGLQFLFEYFSETQRNKGNFPGRFSGRQFSNSRSEMNVSTLELGDSALYLCASRLAGASYEQYFGPGTRLTVT.

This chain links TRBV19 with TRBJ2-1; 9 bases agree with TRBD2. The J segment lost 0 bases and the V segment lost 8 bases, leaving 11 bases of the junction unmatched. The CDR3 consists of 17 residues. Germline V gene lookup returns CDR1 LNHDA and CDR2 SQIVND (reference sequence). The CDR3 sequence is CASGAIAGASSYNEQFF. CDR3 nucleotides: TGTGCCAGTGGGGCGATAGCGGGAGCGAGCTCCTACAATGAGCAGTTCTTC. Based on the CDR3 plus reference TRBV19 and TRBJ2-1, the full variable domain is DGGITQSPKYLFRKEGQNVTLSCEQNLNHDAMYWYRQDPGQGLRLIYYSQIVNDFQKGDIAEGYSVSREKKESFPLTVTSAQKNPTAFYLCASGAIAGASSYNEQFFGPGTRLTVL.

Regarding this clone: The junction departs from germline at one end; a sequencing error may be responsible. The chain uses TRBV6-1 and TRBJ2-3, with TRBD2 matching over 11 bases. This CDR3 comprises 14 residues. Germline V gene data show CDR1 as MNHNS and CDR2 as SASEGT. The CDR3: CAGRGLAASGTQYF. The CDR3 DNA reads TGTGCCGGCAGGGGACTAGCGGCCTCAGGTACGCAGTATTTT.